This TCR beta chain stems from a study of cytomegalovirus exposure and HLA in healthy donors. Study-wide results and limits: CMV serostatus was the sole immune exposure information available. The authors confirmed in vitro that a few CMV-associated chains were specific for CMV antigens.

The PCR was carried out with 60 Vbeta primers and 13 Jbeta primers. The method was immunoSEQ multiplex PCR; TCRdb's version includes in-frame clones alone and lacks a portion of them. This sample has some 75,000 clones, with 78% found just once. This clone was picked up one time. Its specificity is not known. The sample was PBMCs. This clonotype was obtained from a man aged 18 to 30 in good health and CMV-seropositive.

This CDR3 is CASSNPGDVDTQYF. The DNA of the CDR3 is TGTGCCAGTAGTAATCCGGGAGATGTCGATACGCAGTATTTT. The chain uses TRBV19 and TRBJ2-3; D possibly corresponds to TRBD2 (6 bases). This CDR3 spans 14 amino acids. The germline gives CDR1 LNHDA, CDR2 SQIVND (reference sequence). Between the trimmed V and J ends, which lost 4 bases and 6 bases, there was a span of 14 bases.